This T cell receptor beta chain stems from a study of T-cell reconstitution after alpha-beta-depleted transplantation in children. Unique molecular identifiers were used to barcode this TCRbeta library. TCRdb independently ran MiXCR on the PCR reads; one entry per CDR3 protein. The table has some 200,000 distinct CDR3 sequences, approximately 9% seen once. CDR3 length: 10 residues. This clonotype occurred once. Given a much more abundant clone one base away, this may be a read error. The sequence came from a human donor who donated a stem cell graft to a child with acute lymphoblastic leukemia. Sequenced material: PBMCs from the stem cell graft donor, taken from the stem cell graft. The V and J genes are TRBV12-3 or TRBV12-4 and TRBJ1-1; a possible D gene is TRBD1 (6 bases). The CDR3 DNA is TGTGCCAGCAGTGCAGGGGAGGCTTTGTTT. It yields the protein CASSAGEALF.